The T cell receptor (beta chain) under discussion was sequenced for a study of cytomegalovirus exposure and HLA in healthy donors. The study, taken as a whole, reports: Donors were assumed by presence/absence analyses to have roughly uniform sequencing depth. Cytomegalovirus association was assigned to about 180 TCR beta chains.

V dropped 6 bases and J dropped 1 base, with 9 bases sitting between them. The germline V gene has CDR1 MNHNY and CDR2 SVGAGI (reference sequence). This CDR3 is 13 amino acids long. With regard to this clone: The antigen remains unidentified.

PCR was performed using 60 Vbeta and 13 Jbeta primers. This table comes from immunoSEQ multiplex PCR, and its TCRdb copy is limited to in-frame clones, with some not included. Among 110,000 to 150,000 clones, about 82% were seen once, and the ten largest hold about 3.4%. The material sequenced was PBMCs. This TCR was sampled from a male donor in good health and CMV-seronegative. This chain connects TRBV6-6 to TRBJ1-1; D unresolved. CDR3 region: CASSPPGNTEAFF. In DNA, the CDR3 is TGTGCCAGCAGCCCCCCAGGGAACACTGAAGCTTTCTTT.